This entry concerns a single T cell receptor beta chain. Its antigen is still unknown. The data were produced by immunoSEQ multiplex PCR, yet TCRdb's version contains in-frame clones alone and is incomplete. This table has more than 65,000 clones, approximately 85% appearing once. The data stem from a study of OX40 agonist ivuxolimab in advanced cancers. Turning to the study itself: Patients received ivuxolimab, an agonistic anti-OX40 (CD134) antibody.

The CDR3 sequence is 14 residues long. CDR1 is MDHEN and CDR2 is SYDVKM in the germline V gene. Trimming took 5 bases from V and 0 from J, leaving 10 bases between them. Overall study results and limits: At 0.1 to 3.0 mg/kg, clonal expansion of CD4+ and CD8+ blood T cells had occurred by week 6. More expanded clones were found, on average, in CD8+ than in CD4+ T cells.

The receptor's source is an adult with an advanced solid tumor such as melanoma, head and neck, liver or kidney cancer. The chain has TRBV28 and TRBJ1-1; D not certain. The specimen comprised CD4+ or CD8+ T cells sorted from blood, sampled in a trial of the OX40 agonist ivuxolimab. The CDR3 bases are TGTGCCAGCAGTCCTCAACAGTTGAACACTGAAGCTTTCTTT. Amino acid sequence: CASSPQQLNTEAFF.